This TCR beta chain was profiled in a study of blood T cell repertoires in COVID-19. For the study at large: COVID-19 samples, acute and convalescent, were from the United States, Italy and Spain.

The CDR3 has 13 residues. Germline CDR1 reads SNHLY; CDR2 reads FYNNEI. V was shortened by 5 bases and J by 2 bases, with 9 bases between the two germline ends. The sample holds one count of this clone. This sample includes further DNA sequences coding for the same CDR3. Original data processing: Estimated nucleated cell counts came from reference gene primer amplification. The method was immunoSEQ multiplex PCR; TCRdb's version includes in-frame clones alone and lacks a portion of them. V and J calls and clone size are those listed in that table; D and trimming were worked out from the DNA. The table has 500,000 or so clones, around 87% seen once.

What was sequenced was PBMCs or T cells enriched from blood (not recorded which). The TCR was taken from a young woman who had recovered from COVID-19. The chain is built from TRBV2 and TRBJ1-1, with a possible D match to TRBD1 (6 bases). CDR3 sequence: CASSLQGNTEAFF. CDR3 DNA sequence: TGTGCCAGCAGTCTACAGGGTAACACTGAAGCTTTCTTT.